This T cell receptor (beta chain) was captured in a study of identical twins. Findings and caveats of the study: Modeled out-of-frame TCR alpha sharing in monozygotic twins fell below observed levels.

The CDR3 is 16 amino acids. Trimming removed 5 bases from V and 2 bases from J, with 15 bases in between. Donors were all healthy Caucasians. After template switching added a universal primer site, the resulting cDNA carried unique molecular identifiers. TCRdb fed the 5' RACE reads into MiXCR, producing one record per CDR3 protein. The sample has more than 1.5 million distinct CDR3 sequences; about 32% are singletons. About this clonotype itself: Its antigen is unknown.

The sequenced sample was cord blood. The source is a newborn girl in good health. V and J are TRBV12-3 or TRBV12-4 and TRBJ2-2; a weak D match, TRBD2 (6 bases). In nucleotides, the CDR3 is TGTGCCAGCAGTCATCGGGGACTTAGCAACACCGGGGAGCTGTTTTTT. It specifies CASSHRGLSNTGELFF.